The 9 T cell receptor beta chains listed next were all sequenced from one sample in a study of blood T cell repertoires in COVID-19. Some clones are missing from TCRdb's copy, which holds only in-frame ones; the method was immunoSEQ multiplex PCR. There are 150,000 to 200,000 clones in the sample; under 95% occur only once, and around 2.1% lies in the top ten. What was sequenced was peripheral blood. These receptor sequences come from a man between 18 and 35 years old with acute or convalescent COVID-19.

The rearrangement joins TRBV9 to TRBJ2-3, with D unresolved. V was shortened by 2 bases and J by 2 bases, with 15 bases between the two germline ends. This CDR3 contains 16 residues. CDR1 and CDR2 from the germline V gene are SGDLS and YYNGEE. DNA for the CDR3: TGTGCCAGCAGCGTTTCCGGCTTAGCAGCCACAGATACGCAGTATTTT. Its translation is CASSVSGLAATDTQYF.

This clone was detected only once. The chain carries TRBV3-1 (or the pseudogene TRBV3-2) and TRBJ2-5, with a weak D call TRBD1 (6 bases). Trimming left V 1 base short and J 7 bases short, with 19 bases between. Germline CDR1 and CDR2: LGHDT and YNNKEL (reference sequence). The CDR3 totals 16 residues. CDR3 amino acids: CASSQVGQRSRGTQYF. CDR3 sequence (DNA): TGTGCCAGCAGCCAAGTAGGACAGCGGTCCCGGGGGACCCAGTACTTC.

The V call is TRBV7-9, the J call TRBJ2-7, with D possibly TRBD1 on 6 matching bases. Germline V CDR1 and CDR2: SEHNR, FQNEAQ (reference sequence). V lost 4 bases to trimming and J lost 4 bases, with 14 bases between them. This CDR3 has 14 amino acids. The CDR3 region has the DNA TGTGCCAGCAGCTCCCACAGGGTTTCATACGAGCAGTACTTC. Translation: CASSSHRVSYEQYF.

The sample holds one count of this clone. This chain links TRBV5-1 with TRBJ2-1; maybe TRBD1 (5 bases). V lost 0 bases and J 3 bases, leaving 13 bases between the germline ends. The germline V gene encodes CDR1 SGHRS and CDR2 YFSETQ. The CDR3 contains 16 residues. The CDR3 DNA reads as TGCGCCAGCAGCTTGGGATACCAGGGCCTCTACAATGAGCAGTTCTTC. Its translation is CASSLGYQGLYNEQFF.

This clone has a single count. The chain links TRBV5-4 to TRBJ1-6; TRBD1 agrees at 8 bases. V lost 5 bases, J lost 7 bases, and 14 bases stayed unmatched. Germline V CDR1 and CDR2: SGHNT, YYREEE (reference sequence). The CDR3 is 17 amino acids. The CDR3, as DNA: TGTGCCAGCAGTCTTAGCGGACAGGGCGAAGGGAATTCACCCCTCCACTTT. Translation: CASSLSGQGEGNSPLHF. Full variable domain (rest looked up from reference TRBV5-4 and TRBJ1-6): ETGVTQSPTHLIKTRGQQVTLRCSSQSGHNTVSWYQQALGQGPQFIFQYYREEENGRGNFPPRFSGLQFPNYSSELNVNALELDDSALYLCASSLSGQGEGNSPLHFGNGTRLTVT.

The chain uses TRBV9 and TRBJ1-2; D is ambiguous. The CDR3 contains 14 residues. With 0 bases removed from V and 4 bases from J, the gap between germline ends came to 10 bases. The germline CDR1 and CDR2 sequences are SGDLS and YYNGEE. The chain's CDR3 is CASSVVGDPYGYTF. CDR3 sequence (DNA): TGTGCCAGCAGCGTAGTAGGAGACCCCTATGGCTACACCTTC.

A few counts support this clone. The chain recombines TRBV4-2 with TRBJ1-4; TRBD1 matches 9 bases. Germline loops: CDR1 LGHNA, CDR2 YNFKEQ. CDR3 size: 14 residues. Trimming cost V 3 bases and J 8 bases; bases outside gene matches: 4. In nucleotides, the CDR3 is TGTGCCAGCAGCCAGGGACAGGGATCCGAAAAACTGTTTTTT. It translates to CASSQGQGSEKLFF.

The chain is built from TRBV29-1 and TRBJ2-4; possibly TRBD2 for D (6 bases). This CDR3 contains 14 residues. V lost 5 bases to trimming and J lost 0 bases, with 11 bases between them. Germline V gene sequence: CDR1 SQVTM, CDR2 ANQGSEA. CDR3 loop: CSVRGGVAKNIQYF. The CDR3 DNA reads as TGCAGCGTTCGAGGAGGGGTAGCCAAAAACATTCAGTACTTC. The full variable domain, rest sourced from reference TRBV29-1 and TRBJ2-4, is SAVISQKPSRDICQRGTSLTIQCQVDSQVTMMFWYRQQPGQSLTLIATANQGSEATYESGFVIDKFPISRPNLTFSTLTVSNMSPEDSSIYLCSVRGGVAKNIQYFGAGTRLSVL.

The gene calls are TRBV19 and TRBJ1-1, with D maybe TRBD1 (5 bases). Germline V gene lookup returns CDR1 LNHDA and CDR2 SQIVND (reference sequence). The CDR3 loop spans 15 amino acids. Trimming removed 1 base from V and 4 bases from J, with 13 bases in between. The CDR3 loop reads CASSIGGGLGTEAFF. CDR3 DNA sequence: TGTGCCAGTAGTATAGGGGGGGGACTGGGCACTGAAGCTTTCTTT. Looking up the rest from reference TRBV19 and TRBJ1-1 gives the full variable domain: DGGITQSPKYLFRKEGQNVTLSCEQNLNHDAMYWYRQDPGQGLRLIYYSQIVNDFQKGDIAEGYSVSREKKESFPLTVTSAQKNPTAFYLCASSIGGGLGTEAFFGQGTRLTVV.